The 22 T cell receptor beta chains below all came from one sample that was sequenced in a study of blood T cells in healthy people across ages. Through a sample-barcoded 5' primer and a J-beta primer mix, a second PCR was run for roughly 6 to 12 cycles. TCRdb redid the calling of the 5' RACE reads with MiXCR, one entry per CDR3 protein. The table has 1,500,000 or so distinct CDR3 sequences, about 42% seen once. The sequenced sample consisted of blood. Every receptor here comes from a woman aged 18-29 years in good health.

This chain connects TRBV7-2 to TRBJ1-2; possibly TRBD1 for D (5 bases). Trimming removed 4 bases at V and 2 bases at J, with 14 bases between. The CDR3 contains 15 residues. Germline assignment: CDR1 SGHTA and CDR2 FQGNSA. The CDR3 DNA sequence: TGTGCCAGCAGCTCCTTAAGGGGCCCCAACTATGGCTACACCTTC. This sequence encodes CASSSLRGPNYGYTF.

This clonotype was found a few times. The rearrangement uses TRBV3-1 and TRBJ2-4, with TRBD2 as a possible D gene (7 bases). The CDR3 runs 15 residues. Trimming took off 0 bases at V and 8 bases at J, with 14 bases between the two ends. CDR1 is LGHDT and CDR2 is YNNKEL in the germline V gene (reference sequence). The CDR3 DNA is TGTGCCAGCAGCCAAGATCGGAAAGGGGGGGACATTCAGTACTTC. The encoded protein is CASSQDRKGGDIQYF.

This sequence joins TRBV7-2 and TRBJ1-2, with TRBD1 matching 7 bases. Germline V gene data show CDR1 as SGHTA and CDR2 as FQGNSA. The CDR3 consists of 15 residues. Trimming at V came to 7 bases and at J to 11 bases, leaving 19 bases not matched to a gene. CDR3 nucleotides: TGTGCCAGCAACTCCTTTGGACAGGCCCGAGTTGGATACACCTTC. Its translation: CASNSFGQARVGYTF.

The chain recombines TRBV4-1 with TRBJ1-5; D gene ambiguous. The germline gives CDR1 MGHRA, CDR2 YSYEKL. The CDR3 covers 15 residues. V was clipped by 0 bases and J by 3 bases, with 9 bases between them. The CDR3 sequence is CASSQDQVLNQPQHF. In nucleotides, the CDR3 is TGCGCCAGCAGCCAAGATCAAGTCCTCAATCAGCCCCAGCATTTT.

The chain joins TRBV10-3 to TRBJ1-1; D is unresolved. V lost 0 bases, J lost 8 bases, and 7 bases lay in between. The CDR3 loop spans 12 amino acids. Germline V gene lookup returns CDR1 ENHRY and CDR2 SYGVKD. Here the CDR3 reads CAISESGREAFF. The DNA for the CDR3 is TGTGCCATCAGTGAGTCGGGGAGGGAAGCTTTCTTT.

This clonotype was detected only a few times. This chain connects TRBV12-3 or TRBV12-4 to TRBJ2-7; no reliable D call. V lost 1 base, J lost 5 bases, and 6 bases lay in between. The CDR3 sequence is 12 residues long. The DNA of the CDR3 is TGTGCCAGCAGTTTAGGTATGAACGAGCAGTACTTC. This translates into CASSLGMNEQYF.

This clonotype has a handful of counts. V and J are TRBV7-2 and TRBJ1-5; D remains unclear. Germline lookup yields CDR1 SGHTA and CDR2 FQGNSA. The V and J ends lost 6 bases and 2 bases respectively, with 14 bases between them. The length of the CDR3 is 15 residues. The DNA for the CDR3 is TGTGCCAGCAGAGTTACCGGCCAGGGCAATCAGCCCCAGCATTTT. Translating gives CASRVTGQGNQPQHF. Full variable domain (missing parts from reference TRBV7-2 and TRBJ1-5): GAGVSQSPSNKVTEKGKDVELRCDPISGHTALYWYRQSLGQGLEFLIYFQGNSAPDKSGLPSDRFSAERTGGSVSTLTIQRTQQEDSAVYLCASRVTGQGNQPQHFGDGTRLSIL.

This chain joins TRBV24-1 and TRBJ2-6; D ambiguous. Trimming cost V 5 bases and J 2 bases, with 3 bases left between them. CDR3 size: 13 residues. Germline-derived CDR1 and CDR2 are KGHDR and SFDVKD. This CDR3 reads CATSAAGANVLTF. CDR3 nucleotide sequence: TGTGCCACCAGTGCGGCTGGGGCCAACGTCCTGACTTTC.

V usage is TRBV20-1 and J usage is TRBJ2-5; TRBD1 might be the D (5 bases). Trimming shortened V by 5 bases and J by 2 bases, and 18 bases separated the two germline ends. The CDR3 runs to 15 residues. Germline loops: CDR1 DFQATT, CDR2 SNEGSKA (reference sequence). The chain's CDR3 is CSARVQADLQETQYF. The CDR3 DNA sequence: TGCAGTGCTCGGGTACAGGCGGACCTACAAGAGACCCAGTACTTC.

The chain has TRBV9 and TRBJ2-1; 10 bases line up with TRBD2. The J call is in doubt because the DNA end fits TRBJ2-7 better. In germline, CDR1 is SGDLS, CDR2 YYNGEE. This CDR3 is 14 amino acids long. The CDR3 DNA sequence: TGTGCCAGCGCTAGCGGGAGCTCCTACAATGAGCAGTACTTC. This sequence encodes CASASGSSYNEQYF.

The J gene is TRBJ2-3, the V gene TRBV29-1, with TRBD2 matching 7 bases. CDR3 length: 13 amino acids. The junction had 5 bases not matched to a gene; V was cut back by 7 bases and J by 1 base. Per germline, CDR1 SQVTM and CDR2 ANQGSEA. CDR3 in amino acids: CSGVGGGTDTQYF. CDR3 sequence (DNA): TGCAGCGGGGTTGGGGGGGGCACAGATACGCAGTATTTT.

This clonotype was counted a few times. The chain has TRBV12-3 or TRBV12-4 and TRBJ2-1; 11 bases fit TRBD2. Trimming took 3 bases from V and 6 from J; bases not matched to a gene: 7. The CDR3 has 16 residues. This CDR3 reads CASSFVAGGPGNEQFF. As DNA, the CDR3 is TGTGCCAGCAGTTTCGTAGCGGGGGGGCCGGGCAATGAGCAGTTCTTC.

A remark on this clonotype: Since the CDR3 does not end with the conserved phenylalanine or tryptophan, this likely comes from a read error. J is TRBJ1-2 and V is TRBV7-8; perhaps TRBD1 as D (6 bases). Germline lookup yields CDR1 SGHVS and CDR2 FQNEAQ. Trimming took 6 bases from V and 5 from J, leaving 13 bases between them. The CDR3 covers 13 residues. The CDR3 nucleotides are TGTGCCAGCAGTTACCGTCAGGGGTATGGCTACACCTAC. It specifies CASSYRQGYGYTY.

The chain employs TRBV4-1 and TRBJ1-5; D gene ambiguous. The CDR3 is made up of 14 amino acids. The germline gives CDR1 MGHRA, CDR2 YSYEKL. Deletions cut 1 base from V and 10 bases from J, with 14 bases between. DNA of the CDR3: TGCGCCAGCAGCCAAGGATGGGCCGGATATCCCCAGCATTTT. Its protein product is CASSQGWAGYPQHF.

A few counts support this clonotype. This sequence joins TRBV24-1 and TRBJ2-1; 8 bases agree with TRBD1. The germline V gene encodes CDR1 KGHDR and CDR2 SFDVKD. Losses at the gene ends were 3 bases for V and 5 bases for J; bases not matched to a gene: 5. CDR3 size: 15 residues. The CDR3 nucleotides are TGTGCCACCAGTGATCCGGGACAGGCTAACAATGAGCAGTTCTTC. This encodes CATSDPGQANNEQFF.

This clonotype was detected only a few times. The chain employs TRBV27 and TRBJ2-4; 10 bases are shared with TRBD1. Unmatched junction bases numbered 11, after V lost 2 bases and J lost 13 bases. The CDR3 length is 15 residues. CDR1 MNHEY and CDR2 SMNVEV come from the germline V gene (reference sequence). CDR3 protein: CASSLTGQGVYEQYF. The CDR3 DNA reads TGTGCCAGCAGTTTAACCGGACAGGGGGTCTATGAGCAGTACTTC.

This clonotype was counted a few times. The rearrangement joins TRBV12-3 or TRBV12-4 to TRBJ1-2, with no clear D. V lost 3 bases, J lost 3 bases, and 17 bases lay in between. This CDR3 has 16 residues. CDR3 loop: CASSFDGVPLDYGYTF. Written as DNA, the CDR3 is TGTGCCAGCAGTTTCGACGGGGTTCCTTTGGACTATGGCTACACCTTC.

This clonotype was seen just once. The CDR3 DNA is TGCGCCAGCAGCTTAATAGAGGATGAGCAGTTCTTC. Translated: CASSLIEDEQFF. The V and J genes are TRBV5-1 and TRBJ2-1; D call uncertain. Trimming took 2 bases from V and 8 from J, leaving 8 bases between them. The CDR3 spans 12 residues. The V gene's germline CDR1 is SGHRS and CDR2 YFSETQ.

The J gene is TRBJ2-5, the V gene TRBV15; D is unclear. Germline V gene sequence: CDR1 LNHNV, CDR2 YYDKDF (reference sequence). V was pared by 3 bases and J by 2 bases, with 7 bases between. CDR3 length: 13 residues. Written as DNA, the CDR3 is TGTGCCACCAGCAGTCTGGAGCAAGAGACCCAGTACTTC. Protein: CATSSLEQETQYF.

The chain combines TRBV3-1 with TRBJ1-2, with 8 bases lining up with TRBD1. CDR1 and CDR2 (germline): LGHDT, YNNKEL (reference sequence). The trim removed 4 bases at V and 4 bases at J, leaving 8 bases unmatched. The CDR3 contains 15 residues. This CDR3 reads CASSLGQAIRYGYTF. As DNA, the CDR3 is TGTGCCAGCAGCCTGGGACAGGCAATACGCTATGGCTACACCTTC.

The sample holds one count of this clonotype. CDR3 residues: CSARDVQGRFEAFF. CDR3 bases: TGCAGTGCTAGAGATGTGCAAGGGCGGTTTGAAGCTTTCTTT. The V call is TRBV20-1, the J call TRBJ1-1, with D uncertain. V dropped 0 bases and J dropped 7 bases, with 15 bases sitting between them. This CDR3 is built from 14 residues. Germline CDR1 and CDR2: DFQATT and SNEGSKA (reference sequence).

The V call is TRBV6-6, the J call TRBJ2-5; 7 bases are shared with TRBD2. The DNA end lines up better with TRBJ2-7; the J call may be wrong. Per the germline V gene, CDR1 is MNHNY and CDR2 is SVGAGI (reference sequence). The CDR3 runs 17 residues. The chain's CDR3 is CASSYRVVAGDRNEQYF. CDR3 sequence (DNA): TGTGCCAGCAGTTACAGGGTGGTCGCGGGGGATAGGAACGAGCAGTACTTC.